This record concerns one TCR beta chain sequence. The target antigen is unknown. Germline V gene lookup returns CDR1 MNHEY and CDR2 SMNVEV (reference sequence). V was clipped by 6 bases and J by 9 bases; unmatched bases: 4. The CDR3 runs to 13 residues. These data belong to a study of T cell responses to AZD1222 COVID-19 vaccine. Findings and limits, study-wide: White British people made up most donors, females outnumbered males, and clonal diversity was possibly underestimated.

Assay: immunoSEQ multiplex PCR; the TCRdb copy retains only in-frame clones and omits some. The sample includes fewer than 90,000 clones, about 93% of them seen just once. The chain recombines TRBV27 with TRBJ1-6; 8 bases are shared with TRBD1. This TCR was recovered from an adult who received the AZD1222 COVID-19 vaccine. Sample: peripheral blood, taken 28 days after the second AZD1222 dose. DNA of the CDR3: TGTGCCAGCAGGAACAGGGGGAGTTCACCCCTCCACTTT. Its translation is CASRNRGSSPLHF.